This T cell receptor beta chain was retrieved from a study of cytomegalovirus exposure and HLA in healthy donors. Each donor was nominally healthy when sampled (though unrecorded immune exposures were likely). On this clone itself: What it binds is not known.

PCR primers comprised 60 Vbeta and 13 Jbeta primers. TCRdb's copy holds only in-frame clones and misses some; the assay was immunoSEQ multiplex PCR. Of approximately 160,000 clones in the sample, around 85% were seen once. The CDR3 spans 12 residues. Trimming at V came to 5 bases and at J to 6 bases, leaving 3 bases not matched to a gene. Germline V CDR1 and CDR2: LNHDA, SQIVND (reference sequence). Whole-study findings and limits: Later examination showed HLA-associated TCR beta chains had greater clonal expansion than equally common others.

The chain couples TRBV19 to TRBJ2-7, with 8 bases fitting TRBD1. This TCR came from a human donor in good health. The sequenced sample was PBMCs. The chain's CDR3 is CASSATGVEQYF. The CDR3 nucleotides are TGTGCCAGTAGTGCGACAGGGGTCGAGCAGTACTTC. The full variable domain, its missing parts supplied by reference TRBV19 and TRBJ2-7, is DGGITQSPKYLFRKEGQNVTLSCEQNLNHDAMYWYRQDPGQGLRLIYYSQIVNDFQKGDIAEGYSVSREKKESFPLTVTSAQKNPTAFYLCASSATGVEQYFGPGTRLTVT.